Reported below is one T cell receptor (beta chain). This entry is derived from a study of cytomegalovirus exposure and HLA in healthy donors. This CDR3 region has 13 residues. CDR1 SGHDT and CDR2 YYEEEE come from the germline V gene. V lost 4 bases to trimming and J lost 0 bases, with 7 bases between them. Amplification used 60 Vbeta primers and 13 Jbeta primers. TCRdb's table, derived via immunoSEQ multiplex PCR, lists solely in-frame clones and lacks some. The sample records 190,000 or so clones, roughly 78% being singletons. Sequences were obtained from PBMCs. This receptor was taken from a boy aged 5-17 years in good health and CMV-seronegative. This chain connects TRBV5-6 to TRBJ1-2, with D maybe TRBD1 (5 bases). CDR3 nucleotides: TGTGCCAGCAGCCTAGGGGCTAACTATGGCTACACCTTC. Its protein is CASSLGANYGYTF.